This T cell receptor beta chain appears in the sequencing data of a study of response to subunit inactivated influenza vaccine. One entry per CDR3 protein, called by TCRdb with MiXCR from the RT-PCR reads. The data contain some 800,000 distinct CDR3 sequences, 20% to 25% of them singletons. This clonotype occurred many times. Germline CDR1 reads MNHEY; CDR2 reads SVGAGI. CDR3 length: 16 amino acids. The trim removed 2 bases at V and 2 bases at J, leaving 3 bases unmatched. The receptor comes from a man in his forties or fifties who received an inactivated influenza vaccine. The V gene is TRBV6-5, the J gene TRBJ2-3; TRBD2 agrees at 11 bases. The sequenced sample was PBMCs from blood, obtained 4 to 6 days after vaccination. The DNA of the CDR3 is TGTGCCAGCAGTTACCGGACTAGCGGGTACACAGATACGCAGTATTTT. Protein sequence: CASSYRTSGYTDTQYF.